This T cell receptor beta chain appears in the sequencing data of a study of T cell responses to AZD1222 COVID-19 vaccine. About the research overall: Recipients boosted at about 4 weeks or about 12 weeks are pooled. Whole-study results and caveats: CD4 TCRs covered the whole spike, strongest at regions 160-218 and 743-854. Repertoire sampling occurred only after the peak T cell response. AZD1222 recipients seropositive at baseline numbered only 6 or 7.

The CDR3 has 14 amino acids. Germline assignment: CDR1 SGHDT and CDR2 YYEEEE. The V segment lost 4 bases and the J segment 3 bases; nucleotides outside the gene matches: 5. Using immunoSEQ multiplex PCR, the repertoire was profiled, and TCRdb retains in-frame clones only, with some absent. The repertoire holds approximately 92,000 clones, roughly 85% seen once, with approximately 2.9% in the top ten. This clone showed up just a few times. Its antigen remains unknown. Sequenced material: peripheral blood, taken on day 0 of AZD1222 vaccination. This chain uses TRBV5-6 with TRBJ1-2; 8 positions match TRBD1. The TCR comes from an adult in good health. Written as DNA, the CDR3 is TGTGCCAGCAGCACCTCAGGGGGCGACTATGGCTACACCTTC. It encodes CASSTSGGDYGYTF.